The 3 T cell receptor beta chains reported below all come from one sample, sequenced in a study of blood T cells in healthy people across ages. Then a second PCR, running roughly 7 to 11 cycles, was carried out with a sample-barcoded 5' primer and a J-beta primer mix. TCRdb re-called the 5' RACE reads with MiXCR, one entry per CDR3 protein. The top ten hold roughly 18% of the sample, which has a few hundred thousand distinct CDR3 sequences, roughly a quarter seen once. Sequenced input: blood. These receptors originate from a woman in her seventies in good health.

The chain is built from TRBV18 and TRBJ1-5; D perhaps matches TRBD1 (5 bases). The CDR3 is 15 residues long. CDR1 KGHSH and CDR2 LQKENI come from the germline V gene. V shed 3 bases and J shed 6 bases, with 15 bases lying between them. CDR3 amino acids: CASSPPGPRGQPQHF. The CDR3 nucleotides read TGTGCCAGCTCACCTCCGGGACCTAGGGGTCAGCCCCAGCATTTT.

The V gene is TRBV25-1, the J gene TRBJ1-3; the D is unclear. The germline V gene encodes CDR1 MGHDK and CDR2 SYGVNS. This CDR3 is 11 amino acids long. Trimming took off 2 bases at V and 7 bases at J, with 3 bases between the two ends. This CDR3 reads CASSEGNTIYF. CDR3 DNA sequence: TGTGCCAGCAGTGAAGGCAACACCATATATTTT. Variable domain in full (rest from reference TRBV25-1 and TRBJ1-3): EADIYQTPRYLVIGTGKKITLECSQTMGHDKMYWYQQDPGMELHLIHYSYGVNSTEKGDLSSESTVSRIRTEHFPLTLESARPSHTSQYLCASSEGNTIYFGEGSWLTVV.

The chain uses TRBV5-1 and TRBJ2-3, with unresolved D. Per the germline V gene, CDR1 is SGHRS and CDR2 is YFSETQ. The CDR3 extends over 16 amino acids. Trimming took off 0 bases at V and 2 bases at J, with 13 bases between the two ends. The CDR3 DNA reads as TGCGCCAGCAGCTTGGTTCCCCGCGCCGCCACAGATACGCAGTATTTT. Amino acid sequence: CASSLVPRAATDTQYF.